This T cell receptor beta chain comes out of a study of T cell responses to AZD1222 COVID-19 vaccine. A note on this clone: What it recognizes is unknown.

The CDR3 contains 15 residues. Looked up from germline, CDR1 is ENHRY and CDR2 is SYGVKD. The germline V and J ends were trimmed by 2 bases and 0 bases, with 8 bases remaining between them. Clones were sequenced by immunoSEQ multiplex PCR, and TCRdb holds only the in-frame ones, with some missing. The sample consists of about 130,000 clones, around 92% of them appearing once. General study results and limits: Across spike, vaccine-associated CD4 TCRs were found, dominant at 160-218 and 743-854.

This sequence was found in an adult in good health. The chain combines TRBV10-3 with TRBJ1-3; D gene ambiguous. The source was peripheral blood, collected on day 0 of AZD1222 vaccination. The CDR3 sequence: CAISELQSSGNTIYF. For the CDR3, the DNA is TGTGCCATCAGTGAGCTCCAGTCCTCTGGAAACACCATATATTTT.